A selection of T cell receptor beta chains follows, all from one sample in a study of ipilimumab plus nivolumab after autologous stem cell transplantation. Sequencing was performed with immunoSEQ multiplex PCR; in TCRdb, only in-frame clones are kept and a portion is missing. Here the sample spans about 23,000 clones, nearly 75% being singletons. Here the sequenced sample was PBMCs, taken in a trial of ipilimumab plus nivolumab as post-transplant consolidation. These receptors originate from a male donor with diffuse large B-cell lymphoma. The CDR3 runs from the conserved cysteine through the conserved F or W. The D gene is left open where the match is weak.

v_call d_call cdr3_length cdr3_aa
TRBV1 NA 14 CTSSQREALHEQYF
TRBV4-1 TRBD1 18 CASSQTTGGRGLVNEQFF
TRBV7-6 TRBD1 15 CASASGQGAWETQYF
TRBV5-1 NA 15 CASSEQDGLNTEAFF
TRBV18 NA 14 CASSPPGVPVEQYF
TRBV10-1 TRBD2 13 CASRSGGTGELFF
TRBV12-5 NA 17 CASGSPTGSATNEKLFF
TRBV9 NA 12 CASSVGEGEAFF
TRBV19 NA 15 CASSIRQGLAYEQYF
TRBV5-1 NA 13 CASSFYSQETQYF
TRBV11-1 NA 17 CASIGRRAGARGAEAFF
TRBV5-6 NA 12 CASSLMEGLTFF
TRBV5-6 NA 16 CASSLSGGRDNYGYTF
TRBV7-2 TRBD2 15 CASRARSGGDNEQFF
TRBV4-1 TRBD1 16 CASRGDRARSGTEAFF
TRBV14 NA 18 CASSLTRGAGQTNEKLFF
TRBV5-6 NA 12 CASSSPHPEQFF
TRBV5-8 NA 14 CASSLGPANTEAFF
TRBV5-1 NA 16 CASSLGVRNRAYEQYF
TRBV7-6 TRBD1 14 CASSLGQGPDTQYF
TRBV5-4 TRBD2 14 CASSSSGSTDTQYF
TRBV6-1 TRBD1 14 CASRRQGTTDTQYF
TRBV30 TRBD2 14 CAWSRLAGNNEQFF
TRBV10-2 NA 13 CASPPGRKETQYF
TRBV6-1 NA 14 CASSGYQSTDTQYF
TRBV5-1 TRBD1 14 CASSSGQGRTEAFF
TRBV5-1 NA 13 CASSADGRQPQHF
TRBV6-1 NA 12 CASSEWDDTQYF
TRBV19 TRBD1 14 CASTGTGFPNEQFF
TRBV2 NA 13 CASCSRPNNEQFF
TRBV9 NA 16 CASTHGEGTGANVLTF
TRBV5-1 NA 14 CASSFFLGAYEQYF
TRBV9 TRBD2 16 CASSANPGTSASEQYF
TRBV6-1 NA 15 CASSEAGAAHQPQHF
TRBV2 NA 12 CASSEVPYEQYF
TRBV27 TRBD1 14 CASGTGGLGSPLHF
TRBV5-1 NA 15 CASSLEIGSDTEAFF
TRBV5-1 NA 16 CASSLSLAGSGNTIYF
TRBV2 NA 14 CASSEALGGGPQHF
TRBV9 TRBD1 16 CASSGGYGQGNYGYTF
TRBV30 NA 13 CAWSTGTGETQYF
TRBV5-6 NA 14 CASSTGLLNTEAFF
TRBV10-1 NA 15 CASSDGDAKNYEQYF
TRBV6-5 NA 14 CASSYRTAYNEQFF
TRBV5-4 TRBD2 17 CASSSQLAGYGKNIQYF
TRBV4-2 TRBD2 15 CASSPGTSGQETQYF
TRBV5-1 TRBD1 16 CASSLGQGLSTDTQYF
TRBV6-1 NA 13 CAGADGRSTQQFF
TRBV4-2 TRBD2 16 CASSQDLAGGYNEQFF
TRBV5-1 NA 16 CASTLNGAPNTGELFF
TRBV18 NA 13 CASGTGQTYEQYF
TRBV5-4 NA 13 CASSLDREYEQFF
TRBV18 TRBD2 17 CASSPGLAGYGANVLTF
TRBV7-2 NA 15 CASSLYTSSELEQFF